This T cell receptor (beta chain) appears in the sequencing data of a study of blood T cells in healthy people across ages. The CDR3 runs 14 residues. Between the trimmed V and J ends, which lost 3 bases and 2 bases, there was a span of 10 bases. Germline V gives CDR1 SGHVS, CDR2 FNYEAQ. With a J-beta primer mix and a sample-barcoded 5' primer, a second PCR ran about 6 to 11 cycles. TCRdb ran MiXCR on the 5' RACE reads and lists one entry per CDR3 protein. The sample shows around 280,000 distinct CDR3 sequences, less than 30% of them seen only once. The gene calls are TRBV7-6 and TRBJ1-1, with a tentative D call TRBD1 (5 bases). This sequence was found in a woman aged 65 to 85 in good health. Sequencing was performed on blood. CDR3 amino acids: CASSFSQGNTEAFF. CDR3 nucleotide sequence: TGTGCCAGCAGCTTTTCCCAGGGCAACACTGAAGCTTTCTTT.